Shown below are 27 T cell receptor beta chains from a single sample sequenced in a study of cytomegalovirus exposure and HLA in healthy donors. Only in-frame clones appear in the TCRdb table, and some are missing; sequencing was by immunoSEQ multiplex PCR. The table has approximately 280,000 clones, 88% seen once. The source material was PBMCs. The source is a woman between 18 and 29 years old in good health and CMV-seronegative.

The V gene is TRBV7-8, the J gene TRBJ2-2; D is possibly TRBD1 (6 bases). The CDR3 is 19 amino acids. Trimming shortened V by 3 bases and J by 2 bases, and 22 bases separated the two germline ends. CDR1 is SGHVS, CDR2 FQNEAQ, per germline. Here the CDR3 DNA reads TGTGCCAGCAGCTTTTTGGTTTTATTGAAACAGGGAAACACCGGGGAGCTGTTTTTT. Translated, it gives CASSFLVLLKQGNTGELFF.

This sequence joins TRBV5-1 and TRBJ2-2, with D possibly being TRBD1 (5 bases). V was shortened by 0 bases and J by 0 bases, with 6 bases between the two germline ends. Germline V gene sequence: CDR1 SGHRS, CDR2 YFSETQ. This CDR3 has 15 residues. For the CDR3, the DNA is TGCGCCAGCAGCTTGGACAGGACGAACACCGGGGAGCTGTTTTTT. It translates to CASSLDRTNTGELFF.

V and J are TRBV27 and TRBJ1-1; 11 nucleotides match TRBD1. There are 20 residues in the CDR3. Looked up from germline, CDR1 is MNHEY and CDR2 is SMNVEV (reference sequence). V shed 9 bases, J shed 1 base, and the junction held 22 bases outside the gene matches. This CDR3 is CASRSPFYRDRGTGNTEAFF. The CDR3 nucleotides read TGTGCCAGTCGCAGTCCCTTCTACCGGGACAGGGGGACCGGGAACACTGAAGCTTTCTTT.

The chain uses TRBV6-5 and TRBJ2-1, with TRBD2 identical over 11 bases. The CDR3 is made up of 16 amino acids. The germline gives CDR1 MNHEY, CDR2 SVGAGI. Trimming took 2 bases from V and 5 from J; bases not matched to a gene: 5. The CDR3 DNA follows: TGTGCCAGCAGTTACCTTGGGACTAGCGGAAACAATGAGCAGTTCTTC. Encoded protein: CASSYLGTSGNNEQFF.

V is TRBV27 and J is TRBJ2-7; perhaps TRBD2 as D (6 bases). CDR1 is MNHEY, CDR2 SMNVEV, per germline (reference sequence). V lost 4 bases to trimming and J lost 7 bases, with 14 bases between them. The CDR3 sequence is 13 residues long. CDR3 in DNA: TGTGCCAGCAGTTCCTACGGTGGGGGGGAGCAGTACTTC. Translated: CASSSYGGGEQYF.

The sample holds one count of this clone. This sequence joins TRBV5-6 and TRBJ2-7; 8 bases are shared with TRBD1. CDR1 SGHDT and CDR2 YYEEEE come from the germline V gene. V lost 4 bases to trimming and J lost 6 bases; unmatched junction nucleotides: 12. The CDR3 extends over 15 amino acids. CDR3 sequence reads: CASSTPGGVTGEQYF. In nucleotides, the CDR3 is TGTGCCAGCAGCACTCCAGGGGGCGTCACGGGCGAGCAGTACTTC.

The chain is built from TRBV28 and TRBJ2-5, with 10 bases lining up with TRBD1. Germline CDR1 and CDR2: MDHEN and SYDVKM. This CDR3 contains 14 residues. V lost 5 bases, J lost 5 bases, and 5 bases stayed unmatched. The CDR3 loop reads CASSLGTGDETQYF. DNA for the CDR3: TGTGCCAGCAGTCTAGGGACAGGGGATGAGACCCAGTACTTC.

This clone was seen a single time. The chain recombines TRBV13 with TRBJ2-7; perhaps TRBD2 as D (6 bases). The germline V gene encodes CDR1 PRHDT and CDR2 FYEKMQ (reference sequence). This CDR3 has 14 amino acids. V gave up 4 bases and J gave up 1 base, with 11 bases separating them. The DNA of the CDR3 is TGTGCCAGCAGCTCCGGGACTCCTTCCTACGAGCAGTACTTC. It is translated as CASSSGTPSYEQYF. Looking up the rest from reference TRBV13 and TRBJ2-7 gives the full variable domain: AAGVIQSPRHLIKEKRETATLKCYPIPRHDTVYWYQQGPGQDPQFLISFYEKMQSDKGSIPDRFSAQQFSDYHSELNMSSLELGDSALYFCASSSGTPSYEQYFGPGTRLTVT.

The chain has TRBV7-9 and TRBJ1-2, with TRBD1 matching 12 bases. Germline CDR1 and CDR2: SEHNR and FQNEAQ (reference sequence). CDR3 size: 16 residues. V lost 0 bases to trimming and J lost 6 bases; unmatched junction nucleotides: 5. Written as DNA, the CDR3 is TGTGCCAGCAGCTTAGCGTTTGGGGACAGGGGGCATGGCTACACCTTC. It translates to CASSLAFGDRGHGYTF.

The genes are TRBV7-2 and TRBJ2-3; possibly TRBD1 for D (5 bases). The germline CDR1 and CDR2 sequences are SGHTA and FQGNSA. The V and J ends lost 4 bases and 5 bases respectively, with 13 bases between them. The CDR3 length is 14 residues. CDR3 DNA: TGTGCCAGCAGCTCCGACAGCATGGAAGATACGCAGTATTTT. This codes for CASSSDSMEDTQYF.

This chain links TRBV4-1 with TRBJ2-2; tentatively, D is TRBD2 (5 bases). V dropped 1 base and J dropped 4 bases, with 10 bases sitting between them. Germline CDR1 MGHRA, CDR2 YSYEKL. The CDR3 is 15 amino acids. CDR3 bases: TGCGCCAGCAGCCAAGGGCCGGGGAGCACCGGGGAGCTGTTTTTT. Amino acids: CASSQGPGSTGELFF.

This clone came up a few times. The V call is TRBV6-6, the J call TRBJ1-5; D is ambiguous. Trimming stripped 6 bases from V and 5 bases from J, with 11 bases between. The CDR3 has 13 amino acids. The germline gives CDR1 MNHNY, CDR2 SVGAGI (reference sequence). The CDR3 loop reads CASSTGPYQPQHF. The CDR3 region has the DNA TGTGCCAGCAGCACCGGTCCCTATCAGCCCCAGCATTTT.

The gene calls are TRBV27 and TRBJ1-1, with D possibly matching TRBD1 (5 bases). Trimming took off 2 bases at V and 4 bases at J, with 11 bases between the two ends. The CDR3 runs 14 residues. The germline gives CDR1 MNHEY, CDR2 SMNVEV (reference sequence). This CDR3 is CASSLAGGGTEAFF. The CDR3 DNA sequence: TGTGCCAGCAGTTTAGCCGGGGGGGGCACTGAAGCTTTCTTT.

The chain employs TRBV25-1 and TRBJ2-3; possible D gene TRBD1, 6 bases. Looked up from germline, CDR1 is MGHDK and CDR2 is SYGVNS. This CDR3 contains 13 residues. Trimming shortened V by 4 bases and J by 4 bases, and 9 bases separated the two germline ends. The CDR3 sequence: CASSVRGADTQYF. CDR3 nucleotides: TGTGCCAGCAGTGTCAGGGGCGCAGATACGCAGTATTTT.

This chain links TRBV5-6 with TRBJ1-1, with TRBD1 as a possible D gene (5 bases). Germline V gene sequence: CDR1 SGHDT, CDR2 YYEEEE. The CDR3 is 15 residues long. Between the trimmed V and J ends, which lost 4 bases and 0 bases, there was a span of 13 bases. CDR3 sequence reads: CASSAQGRLNTEAFF. As DNA, the CDR3 is TGTGCCAGCAGCGCGCAGGGCAGGTTGAACACTGAAGCTTTCTTT.

This chain joins TRBV19 and TRBJ2-2, with D possibly matching TRBD1 (8 bases). The CDR3 is 14 residues long. Deletions cut 5 bases from V and 5 bases from J, with 12 bases between. Germline CDR1 is LNHDA and CDR2 is SQIVND (reference sequence). DNA for the CDR3: TGTGCCAGTAGTGCACAGGGGGGGACCGGGGAGCTGTTTTTT. Translating it yields CASSAQGGTGELFF.

V is TRBV18 and J is TRBJ2-2; TRBD1 matches at 10 bases. The CDR3 consists of 15 residues. Trimming cost V 6 bases and J 4 bases; bases outside gene matches: 5. The germline V gene has CDR1 KGHSH and CDR2 LQKENI. The CDR3 region has the DNA TGTGCCAGCTCGTCCGGGACAGGGGTCACCGGGGAGCTGTTTTTT. Encoded protein: CASSSGTGVTGELFF. Combining the CDR3 with reference TRBV18 and TRBJ2-2 gives the whole variable domain NAGVMQNPRHLVRRRGQEARLRCSPMKGHSHVYWYRQLPEEGLKFMVYLQKENIIDESGMPKERFSAEFPKEGPSILRIQQVVRGDSAAYFCASSSGTGVTGELFFGEGSRLTVL.

V and J are TRBV2 and TRBJ2-1; tentatively, D is TRBD2 (5 bases). Trimming took 4 bases from V and 8 from J, leaving 12 bases between them. The CDR3 sequence is 13 residues long. Per the germline V gene, CDR1 is SNHLY and CDR2 is FYNNEI. CDR3 in amino acids: CASSGGSFDEQFF. The CDR3 region has the DNA TGTGCCAGCAGTGGCGGGTCCTTCGATGAGCAGTTCTTC.

The chain joins TRBV5-1 to TRBJ2-7; 7 bases are shared with TRBD1. The V and J ends lost 4 bases and 5 bases, in that order; junction bases with no gene match: 6. Germline V CDR1 and CDR2: SGHRS, YFSETQ. The CDR3 has 13 amino acids. The CDR3 nucleotides are TGCGCCAGCAGCATCCGACAGGGTCACGAGCAGTACTTC. Translated, it gives CASSIRQGHEQYF.

The V and J genes are TRBV6-1 and TRBJ1-5; D is ambiguous. V was shortened by 3 bases and J by 4 bases, with 7 bases between the two germline ends. The CDR3 length is 13 residues. The germline gives CDR1 MNHNS, CDR2 SASEGT. Here the CDR3 reads CASSEFVNQPQHF. The CDR3 bases are TGTGCCAGCAGTGAGTTCGTGAATCAGCCCCAGCATTTT.

This clone showed up just once. The chain joins TRBV4-2 to TRBJ2-7; 9 bases line up with TRBD2. The V gene's germline CDR1 is LGHNA and CDR2 YNFKEQ. This CDR3 has 17 amino acids. V lost 4 bases to trimming and J lost 2 bases; unmatched junction nucleotides: 12. The CDR3 loop is CASSPSTSASGTYEQYF. CDR3 DNA sequence: TGTGCCAGCAGCCCATCCACTTCGGCTAGCGGGACCTACGAGCAGTACTTC.

The J gene is TRBJ2-3, the V gene TRBV9; 16 bases agree with TRBD2. Germline-derived CDR1 and CDR2 are SGDLS and YYNGEE. The CDR3 sequence is 18 residues long. V was pared by 0 bases and J by 5 bases, with 6 bases of the junction left unmatched. CDR3 sequence reads: CASSVAGTSGREVDTQYF. As DNA, the CDR3 is TGTGCCAGCAGCGTAGCCGGGACTAGCGGGAGGGAGGTAGATACGCAGTATTTT.

The chain carries TRBV28 and TRBJ2-7, with TRBD2 matching 13 bases. CDR3 size: 14 residues. Germline assignment: CDR1 MDHEN and CDR2 SYDVKM. The trim removed 5 bases at V and 5 bases at J, leaving 3 bases unmatched. The CDR3 protein is CASSSTSGRDEQYF. In DNA, the CDR3 is TGTGCCAGCAGTAGTACTAGCGGGAGGGACGAGCAGTACTTC.

The chain uses TRBV2 and TRBJ2-7, with D perhaps TRBD2 (5 bases). The V and J ends lost 6 bases and 0 bases respectively, with 9 bases between them. CDR3 length: 13 amino acids. Per the germline V gene, CDR1 is SNHLY and CDR2 is FYNNEI. CDR3 sequence: CASRGVPSYEQYF. CDR3 DNA: TGTGCCAGCAGGGGAGTCCCCTCCTACGAGCAGTACTTC.

The CDR3 DNA follows: TGTGCCAGCAGTTCCCCAATTTCCGCATTATCTTCCGGTGAGCAGTTCTTC. Protein sequence: CASSSPISALSSGEQFF. The chain is built from TRBV27 and TRBJ2-1, with unresolved D. Per the germline V gene, CDR1 is MNHEY and CDR2 is SMNVEV (reference sequence). Trimming took 4 bases from V and 9 from J, leaving 25 bases between them. This CDR3 is built from 17 residues.

This chain connects TRBV7-2 to TRBJ2-5; a weak D match, TRBD1 (5 bases). Deletions cut 4 bases from V and 0 bases from J, with 15 bases between. The CDR3 is made up of 16 amino acids. Looked up from germline, CDR1 is SGHTA and CDR2 is FQGNSA. This chain's CDR3 is CASSYGAIGNQETQYF. The CDR3 DNA sequence: TGTGCCAGCAGCTATGGGGCTATTGGGAACCAAGAGACCCAGTACTTC.

V gene TRBV7-6 combines with J gene TRBJ2-7, with 11 nucleotides matching TRBD1. Trimming removed 4 bases from V and 3 bases from J; junction bases left unmatched: 5. The CDR3 runs 15 residues. The germline gives CDR1 SGHVS, CDR2 FNYEAQ. The CDR3 spells CASSSGTGGYYEQYF. DNA for the CDR3: TGTGCCAGCAGCTCTGGGACAGGGGGGTACTACGAGCAGTACTTC.